This is a list of T cell receptor beta chains from one sample in a study of blood T cell repertoires in COVID-19. The table came from immunoSEQ multiplex PCR; TCRdb's copy has only in-frame clones and leaves some out. The sample has a few hundred thousand clones, roughly 90% seen once. The sample taken for sequencing was peripheral blood. The receptors stem from a woman aged 50 to 65 who had recovered from COVID-19. CDR3s include the opening cysteine and the closing phenylalanine or tryptophan. A D gene is named only where the DNA matches it firmly. Not every row has a clone size; where given, it reads once, few, many or a size class.

d_gene: TRBD1; v_gene: TRBV9; j_gene: TRBJ2-7; len: 15; abundance: -; CDR3aa: CASSVAGQGGYEQYF; CDR3nt: TGTGCCAGCAGCGTAGCAGGACAGGGAGGCTACGAGCAGTACTTC
d_gene: -; v_gene: TRBV6-4; j_gene: TRBJ1-4; len: 19; abundance: -; CDR3aa: CASSDSNGQKIATNEKLFF; CDR3nt: TGTGCCAGCAGTGACTCGAACGGACAGAAAATAGCAACTAATGAAAAACTGTTTTTT
d_gene: TRBD2; v_gene: TRBV7-3; j_gene: TRBJ2-2; len: 15; abundance: -; CDR3aa: CASSNGLAGAGELFF; CDR3nt: TGTGCCAGCAGCAACGGACTAGCGGGTGCCGGGGAGCTGTTTTTT
d_gene: -; v_gene: TRBV27; j_gene: TRBJ1-1; len: 14; abundance: -; CDR3aa: CASSLSKGQGEAFF; CDR3nt: TGTGCCAGCAGTTTAAGTAAGGGGCAGGGCGAAGCTTTCTTT
d_gene: -; v_gene: TRBV14; j_gene: TRBJ2-7; len: 15; abundance: -; CDR3aa: CASSQGPGHLYEQYF; CDR3nt: TGTGCCAGCAGCCAAGGTCCGGGACACCTCTACGAGCAGTACTTC
d_gene: -; v_gene: TRBV18; j_gene: TRBJ2-7; len: 14; abundance: -; CDR3aa: CASSPLSQVYEQYF; CDR3nt: TGTGCCAGCTCACCACTGTCACAGGTCTACGAGCAGTACTTC
d_gene: -; v_gene: TRBV18; j_gene: TRBJ1-1; len: 14; abundance: -; CDR3aa: CASSRQSGSTEAFF; CDR3nt: TGTGCCAGCTCCCGCCAATCGGGGAGTACTGAAGCTTTCTTT
d_gene: -; v_gene: TRBV27; j_gene: TRBJ2-1; len: 13; abundance: -; CDR3aa: CASSTTFPNEQFF; CDR3nt: TGTGCCAGCAGTACGACTTTTCCTAATGAGCAGTTCTTC
d_gene: TRBD2; v_gene: TRBV28; j_gene: TRBJ2-7; len: 15; abundance: once; CDR3aa: CASSKRASGVYEQYF; CDR3nt: TGTGCCAGCAGCAAAAGGGCTAGCGGGGTGTACGAGCAGTACTTC
d_gene: -; v_gene: TRBV5-1; j_gene: TRBJ1-2; len: 14; abundance: -; CDR3aa: CASSLEQGQYGYTF; CDR3nt: TGCGCCAGCAGCTTGGAGCAGGGCCAATACGGCTACACCTTC
d_gene: -; v_gene: TRBV7-2; j_gene: TRBJ2-2; len: 16; abundance: -; CDR3aa: CASSARQGLNTGELFF; CDR3nt: TGTGCCAGCAGCGCACGCCAGGGACTGAACACCGGGGAGCTGTTTTTT
d_gene: TRBD1; v_gene: TRBV6-1; j_gene: TRBJ2-6; len: 17; abundance: -; CDR3aa: CASSGDRVNSGANVLTF; CDR3nt: TGTGCCAGCAGTGGGGACAGGGTAAACTCTGGGGCCAACGTCCTGACTTTC
d_gene: -; v_gene: TRBV6-4; j_gene: TRBJ2-3; len: 13; abundance: -; CDR3aa: CASSDDLGDTQYF; CDR3nt: TGTGCCAGCAGTGACGACTTGGGAGATACGCAGTATTTT
d_gene: -; v_gene: TRBV7-9; j_gene: TRBJ2-5; len: 14; abundance: -; CDR3aa: CASSPNNDQETQYF; CDR3nt: TGTGCCAGCAGCCCCAACAACGACCAAGAGACCCAGTACTTC
d_gene: TRBD2; v_gene: TRBV18; j_gene: TRBJ2-3; len: 16; abundance: -; CDR3aa: CASRRASGGSTDTQYF; CDR3nt: TGTGCCAGCCGAAGGGCTAGCGGGGGGAGCACAGATACGCAGTATTTT
d_gene: -; v_gene: TRBV7-2; j_gene: TRBJ1-6; len: 14; abundance: -; CDR3aa: CASTGGAGRSLLHF; CDR3nt: TGTGCCAGCACCGGGGGGGCAGGGCGTTCCCTCCTCCACTTT
d_gene: -; v_gene: TRBV27; j_gene: TRBJ2-7; len: 13; abundance: -; CDR3aa: CASSYQQGYEQYF; CDR3nt: TGTGCCAGCAGTTATCAACAGGGCTACGAGCAGTACTTC
d_gene: TRBD1; v_gene: TRBV14; j_gene: TRBJ2-3; len: 15; abundance: -; CDR3aa: CASSQRTGTTDTQYF; CDR3nt: TGTGCCAGCAGCCAGCGGACAGGGACCACAGATACGCAGTATTTT
d_gene: -; v_gene: TRBV19; j_gene: TRBJ1-2; len: 16; abundance: -; CDR3aa: CASSNWLEGTNYGYTF; CDR3nt: TGTGCCAGTAGTAATTGGCTGGAGGGGACTAACTATGGCTACACCTTC
d_gene: -; v_gene: TRBV6-5; j_gene: TRBJ2-3; len: 15; abundance: -; CDR3aa: CASRRDSVSIDTQYF; CDR3nt: TGTGCCAGCAGGCGGGACTCAGTCTCGATAGATACGCAGTATTTT
d_gene: -; v_gene: TRBV6-1; j_gene: TRBJ1-1; len: 16; abundance: -; CDR3aa: CASSEASVGAWTEAFF; CDR3nt: TGTGCCAGCAGTGAAGCGTCCGTGGGGGCGTGGACTGAAGCTTTCTTT
d_gene: TRBD2; v_gene: TRBV5-1; j_gene: TRBJ2-7; len: 15; abundance: -; CDR3aa: CASSPRTSGTYEQYF; CDR3nt: TGCGCCAGCAGCCCCAGGACTAGCGGTACCTACGAGCAGTACTTC
d_gene: -; v_gene: TRBV20-1; j_gene: TRBJ1-3; len: 14; abundance: -; CDR3aa: CSASQVPKGNTIYF; CDR3nt: TGCAGTGCTAGTCAGGTCCCAAAGGGAAACACCATATATTTT
d_gene: TRBD1; v_gene: TRBV7-9; j_gene: TRBJ2-7; len: 14; abundance: once; CDR3aa: CASSFPDRGREQYF; CDR3nt: TGTGCCAGCAGCTTCCCGGACAGGGGACGCGAGCAGTACTTC
d_gene: TRBD1; v_gene: TRBV6-6; j_gene: TRBJ1-4; len: 15; abundance: -; CDR3aa: CASNDPGQGNEKLFF; CDR3nt: TGTGCCAGCAACGACCCGGGACAGGGAAATGAAAAACTGTTTTTT
d_gene: -; v_gene: TRBV7-2; j_gene: TRBJ2-2; len: 15; abundance: once; CDR3aa: CASSLYGADTGELFF; CDR3nt: TGTGCCAGCAGCTTATACGGTGCGGACACCGGGGAGCTGTTTTTT
d_gene: -; v_gene: TRBV10-3; j_gene: TRBJ1-1; len: 17; abundance: -; CDR3aa: CAISAPQVGEGNTEAFF; CDR3nt: TGTGCCATCAGTGCCCCCCAGGTTGGTGAGGGGAACACTGAAGCTTTCTTT
d_gene: TRBD2; v_gene: TRBV4-1; j_gene: TRBJ2-3; len: 17; abundance: -; CDR3aa: CASSQDGTSGISDTQYF; CDR3nt: TGCGCCAGCAGCCAAGATGGGACTAGCGGAATTTCAGATACGCAGTATTTT
d_gene: -; v_gene: TRBV10-3; j_gene: TRBJ1-2; len: 13; abundance: -; CDR3aa: CAISEDINYGYTF; CDR3nt: TGTGCCATCAGCGAGGACATAAACTATGGCTACACCTTC
d_gene: -; v_gene: TRBV7-2; j_gene: TRBJ2-7; len: 13; abundance: -; CDR3aa: CASSSDWGREQYF; CDR3nt: TGTGCCAGCAGCTCCGACTGGGGGAGGGAGCAGTACTTC
d_gene: TRBD1; v_gene: TRBV6-5; j_gene: TRBJ2-2; len: 16; abundance: once; CDR3aa: CASSYPNGQGTGELFF; CDR3nt: TGTGCCAGCAGTTACCCAAATGGACAGGGCACCGGGGAGCTGTTTTTT
d_gene: TRBD1; v_gene: TRBV28; j_gene: TRBJ2-1; len: 12; abundance: -; CDR3aa: CASSLGTVEQFF; CDR3nt: TGTGCCAGCAGTTTAGGGACAGTTGAGCAGTTCTTC
d_gene: TRBD2; v_gene: TRBV6-5; j_gene: TRBJ2-7; len: 15; abundance: -; CDR3aa: CASTVIAGGPREQYF; CDR3nt: TGTGCCAGCACGGTGATAGCGGGAGGGCCTCGGGAGCAGTACTTC
d_gene: -; v_gene: TRBV6-5; j_gene: TRBJ1-3; len: 14; abundance: -; CDR3aa: CAIPSGQNRNTIYF; CDR3nt: TGTGCCATCCCCTCCGGACAAAACCGAAACACCATATATTTT
d_gene: TRBD2; v_gene: TRBV29-1; j_gene: TRBJ2-7; len: 17; abundance: -; CDR3aa: CSVSGTSGSVSSYEQYF; CDR3nt: TGCAGCGTTTCAGGGACTAGCGGGAGCGTTAGCTCCTACGAGCAGTACTTC
d_gene: -; v_gene: TRBV28; j_gene: TRBJ1-1; len: 11; abundance: -; CDR3aa: CASRTEAEAFF; CDR3nt: TGTGCCAGCAGGACCGAGGCTGAAGCTTTCTTT
d_gene: -; v_gene: TRBV7-8; j_gene: TRBJ1-2; len: 13; abundance: -; CDR3aa: CASSSNGGFGYTF; CDR3nt: TGTGCCAGCAGCTCAAATGGGGGCTTTGGCTACACCTTC
d_gene: TRBD1; v_gene: TRBV7-2; j_gene: TRBJ1-1; len: 15; abundance: -; CDR3aa: CASRWTGLLNTEAFF; CDR3nt: TGTGCCAGCAGATGGACAGGGCTTTTGAACACTGAAGCTTTCTTT
d_gene: TRBD1; v_gene: TRBV7-2; j_gene: TRBJ1-1; len: 15; abundance: few; CDR3aa: CASSLHRGSGTEAFF; CDR3nt: TGTGCCAGCAGCCTCCACAGGGGAAGTGGTACTGAAGCTTTCTTT
d_gene: -; v_gene: TRBV6-2/TRBV6-3; j_gene: TRBJ1-2; len: 15; abundance: -; CDR3aa: CASSYGGSTNYGYTF; CDR3nt: TGTGCCAGCAGTTACGGAGGTTCTACTAACTATGGCTACACCTTC
d_gene: -; v_gene: TRBV19; j_gene: TRBJ1-1; len: 18; abundance: -; CDR3aa: CASSRRTPDRTMNTEAFF; CDR3nt: TGTGCCAGTAGTCGGCGAACCCCCGACAGAACCATGAACACTGAAGCTTTCTTT
d_gene: -; v_gene: TRBV6-5; j_gene: TRBJ1-2; len: 15; abundance: once; CDR3aa: CASSYSFGQNYGYTF; CDR3nt: TGTGCCAGCAGTTACTCGTTCGGACAGAACTATGGCTACACCTTC